The 3 T cell receptor beta chains reported below all come from one sample, sequenced in a study of cytomegalovirus exposure and HLA in healthy donors. Method: immunoSEQ multiplex PCR; TCRdb's copy keeps in-frame clones and lacks some. Of some 170,000 clones in the sample, roughly 95% are singletons; the top ten hold about 0.89%. Sequenced sample: PBMCs. Every receptor here comes from a woman aged 18-30 years in good health and CMV-seronegative.

This chain uses TRBV10-3 with TRBJ2-1, with 8 bases identical to TRBD2. The CDR3 runs to 11 residues. CDR1 ENHRY and CDR2 SYGVKD come from the germline V gene. The trim removed 10 bases at V and 8 bases at J, leaving 4 bases unmatched. CDR3 nucleotide sequence: TGTGCCACCGCGGGGGGTGATGAGCAGTTCTTC. It specifies CATAGGDEQFF.

This clone was observed once. The chain has TRBV9 and TRBJ2-1; 10 bases match TRBD2. V dropped 0 bases and J dropped 3; count of bases not matched to a gene: 18. This CDR3 is 21 amino acids long. Germline V CDR1 and CDR2: SGDLS, YYNGEE. For the CDR3, the DNA is TGTGCCAGCAGCGTAGGAACTAGCGGGGCATATACCCAAAGGGGCTACAATGAGCAGTTCTTC. It is translated as CASSVGTSGAYTQRGYNEQFF.

The chain uses TRBV7-8 and TRBJ1-1, with 7 bases that match TRBD1. Germline lookup yields CDR1 SGHVS and CDR2 FQNEAQ. The trim removed 8 bases at V and 6 bases at J, leaving 12 bases unmatched. The CDR3 has 14 amino acids. The CDR3 DNA reads TGTGCCAGCCGCGTGGGGGCCCAGGGGGCTGAAGCTTTCTTT. It encodes CASRVGAQGAEAFF.